This entry features one T cell receptor (beta chain) sequence. Germline CDR1 and CDR2: SGHTA and FQGTGA. The V and J ends lost 3 bases and 0 bases respectively, with 10 bases between them. The CDR3 runs 15 residues. This specimen belongs to a study of blood T cell repertoires in COVID-19. Repertoires were generated with immunoSEQ multiplex PCR, while TCRdb's copy carries only in-frame clones and drops some. The repertoire consists of roughly 31,000 clones, with approximately 90% occurring once and the leading ten covering around 10%. The source material was peripheral blood. The TCR sequence derives from a man between 60 and 75 years old with acute or convalescent COVID-19. The chain has TRBV7-3 and TRBJ2-3; D remains ambiguous. In nucleotides, the CDR3 is TGTGCCAGCAGCTTCCAAGAGTCAAGCACAGATACGCAGTATTTT. Its protein product is CASSFQESSTDTQYF.